This T cell receptor beta chain was sequenced during a study of T-cell memory formation after mild COVID-19. TCRdb independently ran MiXCR on the 5' RACE reads; one entry per CDR3 protein. This table has under 450,000 distinct CDR3 sequences, about 15% appearing once. A few counts support this clonotype. CDR3 length equals 16 residues. Germline-derived CDR1 and CDR2 are SGHAT and FQNNGV. The V segment lost 2 bases and the J segment 7 bases; nucleotides outside the gene matches: 12. V is TRBV11-2 and J is TRBJ1-2; 8 bases are a match to TRBD1. Sequencing was performed on PBMCs or a T cell subset sorted from them (not recorded which). The sequence was collected from a man aged 18 to 29 who had mild COVID-19 (a few samples of this study predate the infection). Cell type and time point are not known. The CDR3 DNA is TGTGCCAGCAGCTTAATAAGGACAGGGCGAAGTTTTGGCTACACCTTC. Its protein is CASSLIRTGRSFGYTF.